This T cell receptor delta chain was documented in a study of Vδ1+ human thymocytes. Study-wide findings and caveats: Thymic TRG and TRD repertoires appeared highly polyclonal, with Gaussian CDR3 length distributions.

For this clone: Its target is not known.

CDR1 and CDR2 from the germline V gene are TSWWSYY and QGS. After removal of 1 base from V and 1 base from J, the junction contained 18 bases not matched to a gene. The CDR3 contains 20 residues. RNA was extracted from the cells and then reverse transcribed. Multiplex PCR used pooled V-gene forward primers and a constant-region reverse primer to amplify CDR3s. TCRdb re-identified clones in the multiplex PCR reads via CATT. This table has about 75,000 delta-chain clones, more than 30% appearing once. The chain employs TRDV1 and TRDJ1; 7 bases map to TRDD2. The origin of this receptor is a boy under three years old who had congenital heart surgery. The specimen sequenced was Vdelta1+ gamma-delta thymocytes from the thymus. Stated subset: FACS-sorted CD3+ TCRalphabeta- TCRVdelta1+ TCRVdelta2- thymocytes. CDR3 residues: CALGEPVPTPYWQGTDKLIF. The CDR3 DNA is TGTGCTCTTGGGGAACCGGTTCCTACCCCCTACTGGCAGGGCACCGATAAACTCATCTTT.